This is a list of T cell receptor beta chains from one sample in a study of blood T cell repertoires in COVID-19. Here immunoSEQ multiplex PCR was the method, and the copy in TCRdb shows in-frame clones only, minus some. The sample includes 67,000 or so clones, roughly 80% of them seen just once. The sequenced material came from peripheral blood. The receptors were sampled from a man in his 70s with acute or convalescent COVID-19. Both conserved end residues are trimmed from each CDR3. A D gene is named only where the DNA matches it firmly.

V gene | D gene | CDR3 protein
TRBV30 | NA | AWSGGRTSYNEQF
TRBV6-5 | TRBD1 | ASSRTGASNYGYT
TRBV6-1 | TRBD2 | ASSERGAGSVTDTQY
TRBV7-7 | TRBD1 | ASSLSGQGNEQF
TRBV25-1 | TRBD1 | ASSEWGTGDTYEQY
TRBV6-5 | TRBD1 | ASRLPQGAQDEQY
TRBV28 | NA | ASRYGGRVNQPQH
TRBV7-8 | TRBD2 | ASSFRTSGSYTDTQY
TRBV30 | NA | AWAVGTGYNEQF
TRBV6-5 | NA | ATRSPAGYGYT
TRBV18 | NA | ASSYTSGDTEAF
TRBV30 | NA | AWSSVGQFSYEQY
TRBV6-5 | TRBD1 | ASSDRVTQPQH
TRBV9 | NA | ASSVGGAKHYGYT
TRBV7-3 | TRBD1 | ASSLRDRGNTEAF
TRBV7-9 | NA | ASSVLRSNTEAF
TRBV6-5 | NA | ASMTLQRTEAF
TRBV10-3 | TRBD1 | AIRAGTGGNEQF
TRBV3-1/TRBV3-2 | NA | ASSQDLWAGAGYT
TRBV5-1 | NA | ASVGDSLNSPLH
TRBV6-6 | NA | ASSWATENTGELF
TRBV5-6 | TRBD1 | ASSSGQNNSPLH
TRBV6-1 | TRBD2 | ASSEARGGLGEQY
TRBV3-1/TRBV3-2 | NA | ASRGTNSGGDEQF
TRBV4-3 | NA | ASSQDWGVNTEAF
TRBV2 | TRBD1 | ASSRSGTGAKETQY